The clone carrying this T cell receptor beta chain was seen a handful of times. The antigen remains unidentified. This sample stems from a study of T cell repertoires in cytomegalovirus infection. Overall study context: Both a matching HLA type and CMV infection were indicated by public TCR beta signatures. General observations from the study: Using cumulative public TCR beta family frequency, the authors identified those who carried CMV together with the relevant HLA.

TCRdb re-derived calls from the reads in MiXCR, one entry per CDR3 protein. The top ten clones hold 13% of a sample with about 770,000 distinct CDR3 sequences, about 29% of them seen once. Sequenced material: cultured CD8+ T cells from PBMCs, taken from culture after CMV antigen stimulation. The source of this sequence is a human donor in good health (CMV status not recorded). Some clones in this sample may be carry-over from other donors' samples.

The CDR3 DNA sequence: TGTGCCAGCAGTTACTCTCGGGAACCAGGATCGGAACACGGCAGGTACAATGAGCAGTTCTTC. Translating gives CASSYSREPGSEHGRYNEQFF. The chain joins TRBV6-5 to TRBJ2-1; tentatively, D is TRBD2 (5 bases). Trimming shortened V by 0 bases and J by 4 bases, and 28 bases separated the two germline ends. The germline V gene encodes CDR1 MNHEY and CDR2 SVGAGI. The CDR3 consists of 21 residues.